This TCR beta chain derives from a study of blood T cells in healthy people across ages. Primers used in a second PCR of about 6 to 11 cycles were a sample-barcoded 5' primer and a J-beta primer mix. TCRdb reanalysed the 5' RACE reads using MiXCR and keeps one entry per CDR3 protein. The sample consists of 1,500,000 or so distinct CDR3 sequences, approximately 42% of them appearing once. In this sample, this clonotype turned up a few times. The germline gives CDR1 MNHNY, CDR2 SVGAGI (reference sequence). With 5 bases clipped from V and 4 bases from J, the junction kept 9 bases outside the gene matches. This CDR3 region has 16 residues.

The sequenced sample consisted of blood. This clonotype was sampled from a woman between 18 and 29 years old in good health. The J gene is TRBJ1-1, the V gene TRBV6-6, with 11 bases that match TRBD1. CDR3 sequence (DNA): TGTGCCAGCAGTGGAGGACAGGGGGCAGGGGTCACTGAAGCTTTCTTT. Translation: CASSGGQGAGVTEAFF.